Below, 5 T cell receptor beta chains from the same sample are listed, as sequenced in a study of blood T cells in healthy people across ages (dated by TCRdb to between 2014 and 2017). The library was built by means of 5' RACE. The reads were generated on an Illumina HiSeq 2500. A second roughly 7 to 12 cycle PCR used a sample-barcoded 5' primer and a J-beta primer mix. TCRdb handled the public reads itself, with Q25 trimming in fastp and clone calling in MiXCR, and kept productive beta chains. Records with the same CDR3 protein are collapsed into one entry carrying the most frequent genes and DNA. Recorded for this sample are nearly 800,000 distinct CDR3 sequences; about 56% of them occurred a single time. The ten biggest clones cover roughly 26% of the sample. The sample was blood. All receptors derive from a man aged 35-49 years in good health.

The CDR3 protein is CASSHDRGNIQYF. The CDR3 DNA sequence: TGTGCCAGCAGCCACGACAGGGGGAACATTCAGTACTTC. The V call is TRBV3-1, the J call TRBJ2-4; 9 positions match TRBD1. Trimming cost V 3 bases and J 7 bases; bases outside gene matches: 1. Germline values: CDR1 LGHDT, CDR2 YNNKEL (reference sequence). The CDR3 is 13 amino acids.

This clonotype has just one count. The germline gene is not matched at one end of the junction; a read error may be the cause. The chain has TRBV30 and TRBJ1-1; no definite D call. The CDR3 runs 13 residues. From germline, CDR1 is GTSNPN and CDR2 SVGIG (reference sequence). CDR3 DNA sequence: TGTGCCTGGAGCGGCCGGATGAACACTGGAGCTTTCTTT. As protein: CAWSGRMNTGAFF.

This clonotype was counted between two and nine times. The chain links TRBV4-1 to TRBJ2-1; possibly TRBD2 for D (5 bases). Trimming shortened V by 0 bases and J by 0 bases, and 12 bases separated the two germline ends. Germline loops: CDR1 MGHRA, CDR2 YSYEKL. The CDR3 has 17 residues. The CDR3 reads CASSQDAGSSSYNEQFF. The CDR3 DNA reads TGCGCCAGCAGCCAAGACGCTGGGAGCAGCTCCTACAATGAGCAGTTCTTC.

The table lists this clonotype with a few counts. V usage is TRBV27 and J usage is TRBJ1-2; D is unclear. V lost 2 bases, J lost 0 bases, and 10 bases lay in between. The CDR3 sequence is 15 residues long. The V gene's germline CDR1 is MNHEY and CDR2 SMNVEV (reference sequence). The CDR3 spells CASSLGRTPNYGYTF. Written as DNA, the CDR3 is TGTGCCAGCAGTTTAGGGCGGACCCCTAACTATGGCTACACCTTC.

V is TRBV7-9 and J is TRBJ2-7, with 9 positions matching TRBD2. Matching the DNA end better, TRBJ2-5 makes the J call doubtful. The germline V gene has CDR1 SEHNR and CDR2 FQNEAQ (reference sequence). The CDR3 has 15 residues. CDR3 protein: CASSQLAGAEETQYF. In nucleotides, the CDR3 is TGTGCCAGCAGCCAACTAGCGGGTGCTGAGGAGACCCAGTACTTC.